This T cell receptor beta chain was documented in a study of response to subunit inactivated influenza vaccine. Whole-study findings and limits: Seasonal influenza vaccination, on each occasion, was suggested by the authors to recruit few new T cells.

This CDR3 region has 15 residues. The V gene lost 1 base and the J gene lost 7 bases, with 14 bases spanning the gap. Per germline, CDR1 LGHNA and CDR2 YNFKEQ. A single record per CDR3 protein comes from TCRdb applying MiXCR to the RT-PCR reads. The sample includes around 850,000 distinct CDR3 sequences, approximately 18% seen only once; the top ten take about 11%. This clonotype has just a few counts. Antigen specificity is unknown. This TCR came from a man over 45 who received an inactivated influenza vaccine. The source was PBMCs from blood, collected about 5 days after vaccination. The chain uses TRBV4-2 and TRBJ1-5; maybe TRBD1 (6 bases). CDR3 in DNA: TGTGCCAGCAGCCAAGTGGGCAGGGGCGGGCAGCCCCAGCATTTT. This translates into CASSQVGRGGQPQHF.